A single sample is the source of the 24 T cell receptor beta chains below, sequenced in a study of cytotoxic CD8 clonotypes in ibrutinib-treated CLL. Profiled with immunoSEQ multiplex PCR; TCRdb holds only in-frame clones, not every one. The table records about 200,000 clones, around 70% of them present only once. The specimen was PBMCs, collected after 24 months of ibrutinib treatment. The receptors stem from a human donor with chronic lymphocytic leukemia.

Regarding this clone: The junction does not match germline at one end; this may be a read error. V is TRBV7-7 and J is TRBJ1-5; 11 bases are a match to TRBD1. This CDR3 contains 19 residues. Per germline, CDR1 SSHAT and CDR2 FNYEAQ (reference sequence). DNA of the CDR3: TGTGCTAGCAGCCCCCCAGCCCGGGACAGGGGGTATAGCAATCAGCCCCAGCATTTT. Protein product: CASSPPARDRGYSNQPQHF.

This clone was observed a handful of times. The chain combines TRBV7-9 with TRBJ2-1; 7 bases are a match to TRBD1. Germline values: CDR1 SEHNR, CDR2 FQNEAQ (reference sequence). This CDR3 comprises 17 residues. V lost 3 bases, J lost 0 bases, and 8 bases stayed unmatched. In DNA, the CDR3 is TGTGCCAGCAGCTTCAGACAGGGAATAGGCTCCTACAATGAGCAGTTCTTC. It specifies CASSFRQGIGSYNEQFF.

The V call is TRBV4-2, the J call TRBJ2-2; D unclear. Germline-derived CDR1 and CDR2 are LGHNA and YNFKEQ. Deletions cut 0 bases from V and 3 bases from J, with 5 bases between. This CDR3 spans 14 amino acids. This chain's CDR3 is CASSQDRYTGELFF. The CDR3 DNA reads TGTGCCAGCAGCCAAGATAGGTACACCGGGGAGCTGTTTTTT.

V is TRBV28 and J is TRBJ1-2; possibly TRBD1 for D (6 bases). Germline values: CDR1 MDHEN, CDR2 SYDVKM. This CDR3 has 14 amino acids. Trimming cost V 2 bases and J 8 bases, with 15 bases left between them. The CDR3 DNA reads as TGTGCCAGCAGTTTAGTACAGGGAACCGGCGGCTACACCTTC. Translated, it gives CASSLVQGTGGYTF.

The genes are TRBV18 and TRBJ2-2; no clear D gene. Per the germline V gene, CDR1 is KGHSH and CDR2 is LQKENI. Trimming took 2 bases from V and 3 from J, leaving 10 bases between them. The CDR3 spans 15 residues. The CDR3 region is CASSPSGSHTGELFF. The CDR3 DNA is TGTGCCAGCTCACCATCGGGCAGCCACACCGGGGAGCTGTTTTTT.

The rearrangement uses TRBV6-1 and TRBJ1-4, with 8 nucleotides matching TRBD1. The CDR3 extends over 14 amino acids. The V gene end was trimmed by 2 bases and the J gene end by 5 bases; junction bases not matched to a gene: 1. The germline V gene has CDR1 MNHNS and CDR2 SASEGT. The CDR3 region has the DNA TGTGCCAGCAGTGAAACAGGGGGGAATGAAAAACTGTTTTTT. It codes for CASSETGGNEKLFF.

The chain recombines TRBV7-2 with TRBJ1-5, with D possibly TRBD1 on 6 matching bases. The CDR3 has 16 amino acids. Trimming cost V 5 bases and J 5 bases, with 19 bases left between them. Per germline, CDR1 SGHTA and CDR2 FQGNSA. The CDR3 DNA is TGTGCCAGCAGCCCGATACTCGGGGGGCACTATCAGCCCCAGCATTTT. Residues: CASSPILGGHYQPQHF.

The chain carries TRBV29-1 and TRBJ1-4, with unresolved D. The germline V gene has CDR1 SQVTM and CDR2 ANQGSEA. V was cut by 6 bases and J by 4 bases, with 9 bases left in between. CDR3 length equals 12 residues. The CDR3 coding sequence is TGCAGCGTCCGGGAGTTTAATGAAAAACTGTTTTTT. It is translated as CSVREFNEKLFF.

This sequence joins TRBV7-9 and TRBJ2-1; 9 nucleotides agree with TRBD2. The CDR3 covers 18 residues. With V trimmed by 1 base and J by 9 bases, 16 bases remained unmatched. Germline V gives CDR1 SEHNR, CDR2 FQNEAQ (reference sequence). CDR3 sequence: CASSLGVAGTSRSSEQFF. CDR3 DNA sequence: TGTGCCAGCAGCTTAGGAGTAGCCGGGACTAGCAGGAGTAGTGAGCAGTTCTTC.

This clone has more than one count but fewer than ten. In DNA, the CDR3 is TGTGCCAGCAGCTTAGAGCCTGAGGGCTACACCTTC. This sequence encodes CASSLEPEGYTF. The V call is TRBV7-9, the J call TRBJ1-2, with no clear D. The germline V gene encodes CDR1 SEHNR and CDR2 FQNEAQ (reference sequence). Deletions cut 1 base from V and 8 bases from J, with 8 bases between. The CDR3 sequence is 12 residues long.

This clone was observed once. V gene TRBV5-4 combines with J gene TRBJ2-7; 9 bases are a match to TRBD1. The CDR3 extends over 14 amino acids. From germline, CDR1 is SGHNT and CDR2 YYREEE (reference sequence). The trim removed 4 bases at V and 5 bases at J, leaving 7 bases unmatched. This chain's CDR3 is CASSPGQGRDEQYF. CDR3 DNA: TGTGCCAGCAGCCCCGGACAGGGGCGCGACGAGCAGTACTTC.

This clone was seen a few times. The V gene is TRBV18, the J gene TRBJ2-2; 10 bases are a match to TRBD2. The V and J ends lost 2 bases and 3 bases, in that order; junction bases with no gene match: 3. The germline V gene has CDR1 KGHSH and CDR2 LQKENI. This CDR3 is 16 amino acids long. The CDR3 nucleotides are TGTGCCAGCTCACCAAGGACTAGCGGATACACCGGGGAGCTGTTTTTT. Translated: CASSPRTSGYTGELFF.

This chain links TRBV5-4 with TRBJ2-5; D tentatively fits TRBD1 or TRBD2 (5 bases each). V was cut by 4 bases and J by 4 bases, with 14 bases left in between. Germline CDR1 is SGHNT and CDR2 is YYREEE (reference sequence). The CDR3 runs to 14 residues. CDR3 sequence: CASSERGGRETQYF. CDR3 in DNA: TGTGCCAGCAGCGAACGTGGGGGTAGAGAGACCCAGTACTTC.

The J gene is TRBJ2-2, the V gene TRBV7-2; the D is unclear. Germline assignment: CDR1 SGHTA and CDR2 FQGNSA. The CDR3 spans 13 residues. The germline V and J ends were trimmed by 3 bases and 5 bases, with 7 bases remaining between them. CDR3 in amino acids: CASSFGPTGELFF. The CDR3 DNA reads TGTGCCAGCAGCTTCGGACCTACCGGGGAGCTGTTTTTT.

This clone was found a few times. This sample includes further DNA sequences coding for the same CDR3. The chain has TRBV7-8 and TRBJ2-7; D is uncertain. Trimming removed 2 bases from V and 4 bases from J, with 6 bases in between. CDR1 is SGHVS and CDR2 is FQNEAQ in the germline V gene. CDR3 length equals 12 residues. The CDR3 here is CASSLSVYEQYF. DNA for the CDR3: TGTGCCAGCAGCTTATCGGTATACGAGCAGTACTTC.

The chain joins TRBV11-3 to TRBJ2-1; 14 bases align to TRBD2. V lost 5 bases and J lost 3; bases outside the gene matches: 9. Germline V gene data show CDR1 as SGHNT and CDR2 as YENEEA. This CDR3 is 18 amino acids long. CDR3 protein: CASSPRGTSGSFYNEQFF. The CDR3 DNA sequence: TGTGCCAGCAGCCCGCGAGGGACTAGCGGGAGCTTCTACAATGAGCAGTTCTTC.

The chain employs TRBV15 and TRBJ2-1; D call uncertain. Germline V gene sequence: CDR1 LNHNV, CDR2 YYDKDF (reference sequence). The CDR3 runs 14 residues. The V and J ends lost 0 bases and 9 bases respectively, with 12 bases between them. Here the CDR3 DNA reads TGTGCCACCAGCAGAGATAATCAGAATGCTGAGCAGTTCTTC. Its translation is CATSRDNQNAEQFF.

This chain uses TRBV2 with TRBJ2-7; a possible D gene is TRBD2 (5 bases). Between the trimmed V and J ends, which lost 6 bases and 6 bases, there was a span of 12 bases. The CDR3 covers 12 residues. Germline V gene sequence: CDR1 SNHLY, CDR2 FYNNEI. Here the CDR3 reads CASSYTGSEQYF. In nucleotides, the CDR3 is TGTGCCAGCAGCTATACGGGGAGCGAGCAGTACTTC.

The chain couples TRBV6-5 to TRBJ2-2; D remains ambiguous. Deletions cut 0 bases from V and 9 bases from J, with 11 bases between. CDR3 length equals 14 residues. Germline assignment: CDR1 MNHEY and CDR2 SVGAGI. In nucleotides, the CDR3 is TGTGCCAGCAGTTACTCGCCTAGACTGCGGGAGCTGTTTTTT. Its protein is CASSYSPRLRELFF.

V and J are TRBV11-3 and TRBJ2-5; D is possibly TRBD1 (6 bases). This CDR3 spans 18 amino acids. Germline V gene lookup returns CDR1 SGHNT and CDR2 YENEEA. Trimming took off 1 base at V and 1 base at J, with 19 bases between the two ends. CDR3 sequence reads: CASSLGRRGPLGQETQYF. The CDR3 coding sequence is TGTGCCAGCAGCTTAGGTCGCAGGGGCCCATTGGGCCAAGAGACCCAGTACTTC. The variable domain in full, completed from reference TRBV11-3 and TRBJ2-5, reads EAGVVQSPRYKIIEKKQPVAFWCNPISGHNTLYWYLQNLGQGPELLIRYENEEAVDDSQLPKDRFSAERLKGVDSTLKIQPAELGDSAVYLCASSLGRRGPLGQETQYFGPGTRLLVL.

The chain joins TRBV5-1 to TRBJ1-4; no firm D call. CDR3 length: 15 amino acids. V gave up 5 bases and J gave up 6 bases, with 17 bases separating them. Per germline, CDR1 SGHRS and CDR2 YFSETQ. CDR3 in amino acids: CASRKIGRADEKLFF. In DNA form, the CDR3 reads TGCGCCAGCAGGAAGATAGGGAGGGCTGATGAAAAACTGTTTTTT.

This clone was seen more than once but under ten times. The chain has TRBV7-2 and TRBJ2-5, with 14 bases that match TRBD2. V shed 8 bases and J 5 bases; nucleotides not matched to a gene: 7. CDR1 SGHTA and CDR2 FQGNSA come from the germline V gene. The CDR3 spans 15 residues. CDR3 bases: TGTGCCAGCCGGGGACTAGCGGGAGTCAGTGAGACCCAGTACTTC. This gives the protein CASRGLAGVSETQYF.

This chain uses TRBV6-5 with TRBJ2-5; 12 bases match TRBD2. The length of the CDR3 is 15 residues. J was trimmed by 3 bases and V by 6 bases; bases with no gene match: 5. Germline V lookup: CDR1 MNHEY, CDR2 SVGAGI. In DNA form, the CDR3 reads TGTGCCAGCAGGACTAGCGGGAGTGGCGAAGAGACCCAGTACTTC. Translating it yields CASRTSGSGEETQYF.

This clone has just a few counts. The chain links TRBV27 to TRBJ2-2; no firm D call. Germline CDR1 is MNHEY and CDR2 is SMNVEV (reference sequence). CDR3 length: 12 amino acids. V lost 5 bases, J lost 2 bases, and 3 bases lay in between. The CDR3 region is CASSPNTGELFF. The CDR3, as DNA: TGTGCCAGCAGTCCTAACACCGGGGAGCTGTTTTTT.